Following are 32 T cell receptor beta chains from one sample sequenced in a study of blood T cell repertoires in COVID-19. This table comes from immunoSEQ multiplex PCR, and its TCRdb copy is limited to in-frame clones, with some not included. The repertoire holds under 200,000 clones, with over 75% as singletons. Sequencing used peripheral blood. The receptors come from a woman at least 80 years old with acute or convalescent COVID-19.

The chain carries TRBV19 and TRBJ2-7; no clear D gene. Germline assignment: CDR1 LNHDA and CDR2 SQIVND (reference sequence). Trimming took off 2 bases at V and 1 base at J, with 6 bases between the two ends. CDR3 size: 13 residues. The CDR3 reads CASSISRSYEQYF. DNA for the CDR3: TGTGCCAGTAGTATATCGAGGTCCTACGAGCAGTACTTC.

The CDR3 nucleotides are TGTGCCACCAGTAACCCCACAGGGTTAGGTGGCTACACCTTC. Residues: CATSNPTGLGGYTF. V is TRBV15 and J is TRBJ1-2, with a weak D call TRBD1 (6 bases). Germline CDR1 LNHNV, CDR2 YYDKDF (reference sequence). The CDR3 has 14 amino acids. Trimming shortened V by 6 bases and J by 7 bases, and 18 bases separated the two germline ends.

The chain uses TRBV9 and TRBJ1-2, with 10 bases identical to TRBD1. The V and J ends lost 2 bases and 3 bases, in that order; junction bases with no gene match: 4. The CDR3 loop spans 15 amino acids. Germline-derived CDR1 and CDR2 are SGDLS and YYNGEE. The CDR3 is CASSVRQGADYGYTF. The CDR3 DNA sequence: TGTGCCAGCAGCGTGCGACAGGGGGCTGACTATGGCTACACCTTC.

V gene TRBV19 combines with J gene TRBJ1-1, with unresolved D. Germline V gene data show CDR1 as LNHDA and CDR2 as SQIVND (reference sequence). The CDR3 runs 13 residues. V shed 1 base and J shed 4 bases, with 7 bases lying between them. The CDR3 region has the DNA TGTGCCAGTAGTATAGCACTAGGCACTGAAGCTTTCTTT. Amino acid sequence: CASSIALGTEAFF.

A word on this clone: Other nucleotide sequences in the sample specify the same CDR3. V is TRBV7-9 and J is TRBJ2-3; 7 bases are shared with TRBD1. Germline values: CDR1 SEHNR, CDR2 FQNEAQ (reference sequence). The CDR3 consists of 14 residues. With V trimmed by 6 bases and J by 0 bases, 3 bases remained unmatched. For the CDR3, the DNA is TGTGCCAGCAGTCTGACAGGGAGCACAGATACGCAGTATTTT. Amino acid sequence: CASSLTGSTDTQYF.

The J gene is TRBJ1-1, the V gene TRBV5-6, with D possibly matching TRBD1 (5 bases). The germline V gene has CDR1 SGHDT and CDR2 YYEEEE. With 2 bases removed from V and 0 bases from J, the gap between germline ends came to 8 bases. The length of the CDR3 is 14 residues. As DNA, the CDR3 is TGTGCCAGCAGCTTAGGGGCCATGAACACTGAAGCTTTCTTT. It translates to CASSLGAMNTEAFF.

The rearrangement links TRBV19 to TRBJ2-7, with a weak D call TRBD1 (7 bases). The V and J ends lost 5 bases and 3 bases respectively, with 14 bases between them. Germline assignment: CDR1 LNHDA and CDR2 SQIVND (reference sequence). This CDR3 comprises 14 residues. The CDR3 spells CASSPQGGLYEQYF. CDR3 nucleotide sequence: TGTGCCAGTAGTCCTCAGGGGGGCCTCTACGAGCAGTACTTC.

This chain uses TRBV18 with TRBJ2-4, with 11 bases matching TRBD1. The CDR3 consists of 15 residues. Germline-derived CDR1 and CDR2 are KGHSH and LQKENI. V shed 4 bases, J shed 7 bases, and the junction held 6 bases outside the gene matches. The CDR3: CASSLFRDRGNIQYF. The CDR3 DNA sequence: TGTGCCAGCTCACTCTTCCGGGACAGGGGGAACATTCAGTACTTC.

This chain links TRBV1 with TRBJ2-4; TRBD2 is the table's D call, not checked against the DNA. TRBV1 is marked as a pseudogene. The CDR3 runs to 18 residues. The DNA for the CDR3 is TGCACCAGCAGTCTGACTAGCGGGAGGACGAGGGCCAAAAACATTCAGTACTTC. Amino acid sequence: CTSSLTSGRTRAKNIQYF.

V gene TRBV6-6 combines with J gene TRBJ1-1; D unclear. The CDR3 extends over 13 amino acids. The V gene lost 6 bases and the J gene lost 6 bases, with 14 bases spanning the gap. Germline CDR1 is MNHNY and CDR2 is SVGAGI (reference sequence). The CDR3 here is CASRPTVAAEAFF. The CDR3, as DNA: TGTGCCAGCAGGCCGACGGTAGCGGCTGAAGCTTTCTTT.

This chain connects TRBV7-9 to TRBJ1-4; no clear D gene. The V gene's germline CDR1 is SEHNR and CDR2 FQNEAQ (reference sequence). The CDR3 contains 15 residues. The germline V and J ends were trimmed by 0 bases and 6 bases, with 11 bases remaining between them. DNA of the CDR3: TGTGCCAGCAGCTTAGCGCCGGGGTTCGATGAAAAACTGTTTTTT. As protein: CASSLAPGFDEKLFF.

The V and J genes are TRBV7-9 and TRBJ1-1, with D unclear. Germline CDR1 and CDR2: SEHNR and FQNEAQ (reference sequence). V dropped 2 bases and J dropped 7 bases, with 17 bases sitting between them. The length of the CDR3 is 15 residues. In nucleotides, the CDR3 is TGTGCCAGCAGCTTACAATATCCGTCTAGGAATGAAGCTTTCTTT. Translating it yields CASSLQYPSRNEAFF. Full variable domain (remainder filled in from reference TRBV7-9 and TRBJ1-1): DTGVSQNPRHKITKRGQNVTFRCDPISEHNRLYWYRQTLGQGPEFLTYFQNEAQLEKSRLLSDRFSAERPKGSFSTLEIQRTEQGDSAMYLCASSLQYPSRNEAFFGQGTRLTVV.

V and J are TRBV5-1 and TRBJ1-1; no firm D call. The CDR3 covers 14 residues. Germline V gene lookup returns CDR1 SGHRS and CDR2 YFSETQ. Between the trimmed V and J ends, which lost 0 bases and 2 bases, there was a span of 8 bases. CDR3 region: CASSLGGVNTEAFF. CDR3 in DNA: TGCGCCAGCAGCTTGGGAGGCGTTAACACTGAAGCTTTCTTT. Drawing the rest from reference TRBV5-1 and TRBJ1-1, the complete variable domain is KAGVTQTPRYLIKTRGQQVTLSCSPISGHRSVSWYQQTPGQGLQFLFEYFSETQRNKGNFPGRFSGRQFSNSRSEMNVSTLELGDSALYLCASSLGGVNTEAFFGQGTRLTVV.

CDR3 bases: TGCAGCGTGACGACAGGGGGGCATGGCTACACCTTC. Encoded protein: CSVTTGGHGYTF. V is TRBV29-1 and J is TRBJ1-2; 9 nucleotides match TRBD1. Per germline, CDR1 SQVTM and CDR2 ANQGSEA. The CDR3 covers 12 residues. V gave up 6 bases and J gave up 6 bases; unmatched junction bases: 5.

Only a few counts were recorded for this clone. This sequence joins TRBV5-1 and TRBJ2-7; TRBD1 matches at 7 bases. The V gene end was trimmed by 2 bases and the J gene end by 1 base; junction bases not matched to a gene: 6. CDR3 length equals 15 residues. CDR1 is SGHRS, CDR2 YFSETQ, per germline. CDR3 sequence reads: CASSLGTANSYEQYF. The CDR3 DNA reads as TGCGCCAGCAGCTTAGGGACAGCGAATTCCTACGAGCAGTACTTC.

This rearrangement joins TRBV7-9 to TRBJ1-1; D is uncertain. Looked up from germline, CDR1 is SEHNR and CDR2 is FQNEAQ (reference sequence). There are 13 residues in the CDR3. The V gene lost 1 base and the J gene lost 8 bases, with 11 bases spanning the gap. The DNA for the CDR3 is TGTGCCAGCAGCTTAGTTTCGGGATTGGAAGCTTTCTTT. This codes for CASSLVSGLEAFF. Using reference TRBV7-9 and TRBJ1-1 for the parts outside the CDR3, the full variable domain is DTGVSQNPRHKITKRGQNVTFRCDPISEHNRLYWYRQTLGQGPEFLTYFQNEAQLEKSRLLSDRFSAERPKGSFSTLEIQRTEQGDSAMYLCASSLVSGLEAFFGQGTRLTVV.

The chain carries TRBV27 and TRBJ2-3; possibly TRBD1 for D (6 bases). The CDR3 runs 16 residues. The V end lost 5 bases, the J end lost 4 bases, and 19 bases lay between the germline ends. Germline V lookup: CDR1 MNHEY, CDR2 SMNVEV (reference sequence). CDR3 in amino acids: CASSPRSQGQSDTQYF. CDR3 sequence (DNA): TGTGCCAGCAGTCCTCGTAGTCAGGGGCAGTCAGATACGCAGTATTTT.

This chain connects TRBV19 to TRBJ2-1; 15 bases are shared with TRBD2. Trimming removed 5 bases from V and 8 bases from J; junction bases left unmatched: 7. The CDR3 has 16 residues. Per the germline V gene, CDR1 is LNHDA and CDR2 is SQIVND (reference sequence). DNA for the CDR3: TGTGCCAGTAGTTCCCGGACTAGCGGGAGGGCCGATGAGCAGTTCTTC. Its translation: CASSSRTSGRADEQFF. Full variable domain (outside the CDR3, taken from reference TRBV19 and TRBJ2-1): DGGITQSPKYLFRKEGQNVTLSCEQNLNHDAMYWYRQDPGQGLRLIYYSQIVNDFQKGDIAEGYSVSREKKESFPLTVTSAQKNPTAFYLCASSSRTSGRADEQFFGPGTRLTVL.

The rearrangement uses TRBV7-9 and TRBJ1-5, with 7 bases identical to TRBD1. Losses at the gene ends were 5 bases for V and 0 bases for J; bases not matched to a gene: 7. CDR1 is SEHNR, CDR2 FQNEAQ, per germline (reference sequence). There are 16 residues in the CDR3. Here the CDR3 reads CASSGDSDYSNQPQHF. The DNA of the CDR3 is TGTGCCAGCAGCGGGGACAGTGATTATAGCAATCAGCCCCAGCATTTT.

The V and J genes are TRBV9 and TRBJ2-1; D is undetermined. There are 15 residues in the CDR3. CDR1 is SGDLS and CDR2 is YYNGEE in the germline V gene. V was shortened by 4 bases and J by 0 bases, with 11 bases between the two germline ends. This CDR3 reads CASSPTESSYNEQFF. CDR3 coding DNA: TGTGCCAGCAGCCCAACAGAAAGCTCCTACAATGAGCAGTTCTTC.

Turning to this clone: This sequence may be a read error, since a much larger clone differs from it by one base. This specimen includes other DNA sequences encoding the same CDR3. The gene calls are TRBV19 and TRBJ2-1, with TRBD2 matching over 11 bases. Losses at the gene ends were 9 bases for V and 0 bases for J; bases not matched to a gene: 4. Per germline, CDR1 LNHDA and CDR2 SQIVND (reference sequence). CDR3 length: 15 residues. The CDR3 nucleotides are TGTGCCAGCCGGACTAGCGGGCCCTCCTACAATGAGCAGTTCTTC. Translated, it gives CASRTSGPSYNEQFF.

V gene TRBV10-3 combines with J gene TRBJ2-6; the D gene is possibly TRBD1 (6 bases). Looked up from germline, CDR1 is ENHRY and CDR2 is SYGVKD. V was cut by 10 bases and J by 0 bases, with 19 bases left in between. The CDR3 spans 17 residues. The CDR3 here is CATNQRQDSSGANVLTF. The CDR3 coding sequence is TGTGCCACCAATCAACGACAGGACTCCTCTGGGGCCAACGTCCTGACTTTC.

This rearrangement joins TRBV6-5 to TRBJ1-1; no firm D call. CDR1 and CDR2 (germline): MNHEY, SVGAGI. The V gene lost 4 bases and the J gene lost 5 bases, with 8 bases spanning the gap. The CDR3 runs 12 residues. The CDR3 sequence is CASSSPLTEAFF. In DNA form, the CDR3 reads TGTGCCAGCAGTTCTCCCCTAACTGAAGCTTTCTTT.

The chain links TRBV5-1 to TRBJ1-1; D uncertain. CDR1 is SGHRS and CDR2 is YFSETQ in the germline V gene. The CDR3 runs to 15 residues. V was cut by 3 bases and J by 0 bases, with 12 bases left in between. The CDR3 protein is CASSSPGIMNTEAFF. As DNA, the CDR3 is TGCGCCAGCAGCTCACCAGGAATCATGAACACTGAAGCTTTCTTT.

The CDR3 nucleotides are TGTGCCAGCAGTGACAGGGCCTGGGATGAGCAGTTCTTC. It is translated as CASSDRAWDEQFF. The chain employs TRBV2 and TRBJ2-1, with D possibly matching TRBD1 (5 bases). Germline V gene sequence: CDR1 SNHLY, CDR2 FYNNEI. V lost 3 bases to trimming and J lost 8 bases, with 11 bases between them. CDR3 length: 13 amino acids. The full variable domain, rest sourced from reference TRBV2 and TRBJ2-1, is EPEVTQTPSHQVTQMGQEVILRCVPISNHLYFYWYRQILGQKVEFLVSFYNNEISEKSEIFDDQFSVERPDGSNFTLKIRSTKLEDSAMYFCASSDRAWDEQFFGPGTRLTVL.

The CDR3 here is CASSLLLNTGELFF. The CDR3 region has the DNA TGTGCCAGCAGCTTACTGTTGAACACCGGGGAGCTGTTTTTT. The gene calls are TRBV7-8 and TRBJ2-2; unclear D gene. The V end was cut by 2 bases, the J end by 1 base, with 5 bases between. CDR3 length: 14 residues. Germline lookup yields CDR1 SGHVS and CDR2 FQNEAQ.

The V and J genes are TRBV5-1 and TRBJ2-1; TRBD2 aligns across 9 bases. The CDR3 spans 15 residues. Germline-derived CDR1 and CDR2 are SGHRS and YFSETQ. The junction had 5 bases not matched to a gene; V was cut back by 4 bases and J by 3 bases. The CDR3 DNA reads as TGCGCCAGCAGCGTGGGTAGCGGGGGCTACAATGAGCAGTTCTTC. Protein: CASSVGSGGYNEQFF.

The gene calls are TRBV24-1 and TRBJ2-2; TRBD1 might be the D (5 bases). CDR1 and CDR2 (germline): KGHDR, SFDVKD. Trimming stripped 6 bases from V and 4 bases from J, with 5 bases between. CDR3 length: 12 amino acids. The CDR3 region has the DNA TGTGCCACCAGTAGGGGCACCGGGGAGCTGTTTTTT. Encoded protein: CATSRGTGELFF.

CDR3 protein: CASSQVVNTEAFF. In DNA form, the CDR3 reads TGCGCCAGCAGCCAAGTCGTGAACACTGAAGCTTTCTTT. The V call is TRBV4-1, the J call TRBJ1-1; D remains ambiguous. Germline V gives CDR1 MGHRA, CDR2 YSYEKL. This CDR3 has 13 residues. V was trimmed by 1 base and J by 0 bases, leaving 3 bases between them.

This clone was detected a few times. The CDR3 DNA follows: TGTGCCAGCAGCTTCACAGGGGTCGAGCAGTACTTC. Protein: CASSFTGVEQYF. The chain has TRBV7-9 and TRBJ2-7; 7 positions match TRBD1. The CDR3 contains 12 residues. The trim removed 3 bases at V and 6 bases at J, leaving 2 bases unmatched. The V gene's germline CDR1 is SEHNR and CDR2 FQNEAQ (reference sequence). The full variable domain, in which reference TRBV7-9 and TRBJ2-7 provide the parts outside the CDR3, is DTGVSQNPRHKITKRGQNVTFRCDPISEHNRLYWYRQTLGQGPEFLTYFQNEAQLEKSRLLSDRFSAERPKGSFSTLEIQRTEQGDSAMYLCASSFTGVEQYFGPGTRLTVT.

J is TRBJ1-5 and V is TRBV28; D remains unclear. The CDR3 loop spans 12 amino acids. CDR1 is MDHEN, CDR2 SYDVKM, per germline. The germline V and J ends were trimmed by 7 bases and 0 bases, with 4 bases remaining between them. CDR3 coding DNA: TGTGCCAGCATCGGTAGCAATCAGCCCCAGCATTTT. Its protein product is CASIGSNQPQHF. Full variable domain (outside the CDR3, taken from reference TRBV28 and TRBJ1-5): DVKVTQSSRYLVKRTGEKVFLECVQDMDHENMFWYRQDPGLGLRLIYFSYDVKMKEKGDIPEGYSVSREKKERFSLILESASTNQTSMYLCASIGSNQPQHFGDGTRLSIL.

This chain uses TRBV20-1 with TRBJ1-1; D is perhaps TRBD1 (5 bases). CDR3 length equals 10 residues. Looked up from germline, CDR1 is DFQATT and CDR2 is SNEGSKA (reference sequence). V was shortened by 7 bases and J by 11 bases, with 14 bases between the two germline ends. The chain's CDR3 is CSGMAGEAFF. The DNA of the CDR3 is TGCAGTGGTATGGCGGGGGAGGCTTTCTTT.